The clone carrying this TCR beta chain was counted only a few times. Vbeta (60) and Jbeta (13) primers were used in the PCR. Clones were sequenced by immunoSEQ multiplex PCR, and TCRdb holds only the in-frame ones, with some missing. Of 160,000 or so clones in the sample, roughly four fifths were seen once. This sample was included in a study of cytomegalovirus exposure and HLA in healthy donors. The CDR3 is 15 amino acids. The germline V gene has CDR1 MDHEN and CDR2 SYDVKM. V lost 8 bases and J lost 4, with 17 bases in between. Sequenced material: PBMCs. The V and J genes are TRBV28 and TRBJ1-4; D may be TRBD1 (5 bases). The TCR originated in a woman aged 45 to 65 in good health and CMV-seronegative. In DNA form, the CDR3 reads TGTGCCAGCCGGTGGGGTGGGGGGTATAATGAAAAACTGTTTTTT. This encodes CASRWGGGYNEKLFF.